The 23 T cell receptor beta chains reported below all come from one sample, sequenced in a study of radiation and T cells in renal cell carcinoma. Time point in this sample: blood 2 weeks post-SBRT. Treatment of the sample: 15 Gy SBRT to primary tumor, nephrectomy 4 weeks later. Sequencing was performed with immunoSEQ multiplex PCR; in TCRdb, only in-frame clones are kept and a portion is missing. There are 100,000 to 150,000 clones in the sample; over 75% occur only once, and roughly 5.9% lies in the top ten. Specimen: blood, collected from a patient whose treatment included radiotherapy and nephrectomy. The receptors were gathered from a man in his fifties or sixties with renal cell carcinoma.

This chain uses TRBV9 with TRBJ2-1; D is unresolved. Germline loops: CDR1 SGDLS, CDR2 YYNGEE. Trimming stripped 1 base from V and 4 bases from J, with 12 bases between. The CDR3 extends over 15 amino acids. The CDR3 DNA is TGTGCCAGCAGCGTAAGTTCGGAAGGGTACAATGAGCAGTTCTTC. Translated, it gives CASSVSSEGYNEQFF.

This sequence joins TRBV9 and TRBJ1-3, with TRBD1 as a possible D gene (6 bases). CDR1 is SGDLS, CDR2 YYNGEE, per germline. The CDR3 has 17 amino acids. Trimming took 6 bases from V and 0 from J, leaving 19 bases between them. CDR3 in DNA: TGTGCCAGCACGCCCCGGGACACCGACTACTCTGGAAACACCATATATTTT. Protein product: CASTPRDTDYSGNTIYF. The entire variable domain, with the rest obtained from reference TRBV9 and TRBJ1-3, is as follows: DSGVTQTPKHLITATGQRVTLRCSPRSGDLSVYWYQQSLDQGLQFLIQYYNGEERAKGNILERFSAQQFPDLHSELNLSSLELGDSALYFCASTPRDTDYSGNTIYFGEGSWLTVV.

V gene TRBV6-5 combines with J gene TRBJ2-7; TRBD1 matches 8 bases. Losses at the gene ends were 2 bases for V and 3 bases for J; bases not matched to a gene: 9. CDR1 and CDR2 from the germline V gene are MNHEY and SVGAGI. The CDR3 has 16 residues. As DNA, the CDR3 is TGTGCCAGCAGTTACCTCAGGGGGCGAAACCTCTACGAGCAGTACTTC. This codes for CASSYLRGRNLYEQYF.

The chain has TRBV7-9 and TRBJ1-3; tentatively, D is TRBD1 (5 bases). CDR1 and CDR2 from the germline V gene are SEHNR and FQNEAQ (reference sequence). Trimming cost V 2 bases and J 3 bases, with 8 bases left between them. The length of the CDR3 is 14 residues. The CDR3 DNA is TGTGCCAGCAGCTTAAGAGGGGTTGGAAACACCATATATTTT. Protein sequence: CASSLRGVGNTIYF.

Comment on this clone: Germline is not matched at one junction end, which may reflect a read error. The same CDR3 is also encoded by other DNA sequences in this sample. V and J are TRBV5-1 and TRBJ1-1, with a possible D match to TRBD1 (6 bases). The CDR3 totals 13 residues. The germline gives CDR1 SGHRS, CDR2 YFSETQ. CDR3 in DNA: TGCGCCAGCAGCTTGGACGGGGGCACTGAGGCTTTCTTT. Amino acids: CASSLDGGTEAFF.

This clone was found once. This chain uses TRBV27 with TRBJ1-1, with 8 bases fitting TRBD1. CDR3 length: 14 residues. Germline CDR1 reads MNHEY; CDR2 reads SMNVEV (reference sequence). The junction had 4 bases not matched to a gene; V was cut back by 4 bases and J by 3 bases. The CDR3, as DNA: TGTGCCAGCAGTTCCAGGACAGGGCACACTGAAGCTTTCTTT. Its protein is CASSSRTGHTEAFF.

V and J are TRBV6-5 and TRBJ1-4, with a tentative D call TRBD1 (5 bases). This CDR3 is 14 amino acids long. Germline V gene lookup returns CDR1 MNHEY and CDR2 SVGAGI. V lost 2 bases and J 7 bases, leaving 11 bases between the germline ends. The CDR3 DNA sequence: TGTGCCAGCAGTTACGGGACCGTTCCTGAAAAACTGTTTTTT. Translation gives CASSYGTVPEKLFF.

The rearrangement joins TRBV7-2 to TRBJ2-7, with D unresolved. The CDR3 is 13 residues long. With 1 base removed from V and 5 bases from J, the gap between germline ends came to 9 bases. CDR1 is SGHTA, CDR2 FQGNSA, per germline. CDR3: CASSLVKANEQYF. The DNA of the CDR3 is TGTGCCAGCAGCTTAGTCAAGGCCAACGAGCAGTACTTC.

The chain recombines TRBV6-5 with TRBJ1-2, with TRBD1 as a possible D gene (5 bases). The CDR3 has 14 residues. Germline CDR1 reads MNHEY; CDR2 reads SVGAGI. The V and J ends lost 0 bases and 8 bases respectively, with 13 bases between them. The CDR3 bases are TGTGCCAGCAGTTACTCACAGGTGACCCAGGGCTACACCTTC. The encoded protein is CASSYSQVTQGYTF.

The J gene is TRBJ1-1, the V gene TRBV6-4; D perhaps matches TRBD1 (5 bases). Between the trimmed V and J ends, which lost 8 bases and 4 bases, there was a span of 11 bases. Germline CDR1 is MRHNA and CDR2 is SNTAGT. The CDR3 has 12 residues. As DNA, the CDR3 is TGTGCCAGCCGGGGGTACGGCACTGAAGCTTTCTTT. Its translation: CASRGYGTEAFF.

The CDR3 sequence is CASSQGTIAVTDTQYF. CDR3 DNA sequence: TGCGCCAGCAGCCAGGGGACTATAGCGGTCACAGATACGCAGTATTTT. The chain couples TRBV4-1 to TRBJ2-3; 7 nucleotides agree with TRBD2. The J segment lost 2 bases and the V segment lost 3 bases, leaving 8 bases of the junction unmatched. The CDR3 runs to 16 residues. Germline CDR1 MGHRA, CDR2 YSYEKL.

The chain uses TRBV6-6 and TRBJ1-2; TRBD1 agrees at 7 bases. The CDR3 runs 14 residues. Unmatched junction bases numbered 7, after V lost 4 bases and J lost 5 bases. CDR1 and CDR2 (germline): MNHNY, SVGAGI (reference sequence). CDR3 residues: CASSSRDSGYGYTF. The CDR3 DNA reads TGTGCCAGCAGTTCCAGGGACAGCGGGTATGGCTACACCTTC.

The gene calls are TRBV7-8 and TRBJ1-3; no reliable D call. Per germline, CDR1 SGHVS and CDR2 FQNEAQ. The CDR3 runs 14 residues. Trimming shortened V by 5 bases and J by 4 bases, and 12 bases separated the two germline ends. The CDR3 protein is CASSRPGSGNTIYF. The CDR3 coding sequence is TGTGCCAGCAGCCGTCCCGGTTCAGGAAACACCATATATTTT.

The chain recombines TRBV5-5 with TRBJ1-1; TRBD1 might be the D (5 bases). CDR3 length equals 11 residues. Germline V gene sequence: CDR1 SGHKS, CDR2 YYEKEE (reference sequence). V dropped 4 bases and J dropped 8 bases, with 9 bases sitting between them. CDR3 sequence: CASSTRGEAFF. The CDR3 DNA reads as TGTGCCAGCAGCACGAGGGGAGAAGCTTTCTTT.

J is TRBJ1-2 and V is TRBV6-1; TRBD1 aligns across 11 bases. J was trimmed by 6 bases and V by 11 bases; bases with no gene match: 11. Germline CDR1 reads MNHNS; CDR2 reads SASEGT. The CDR3 runs 14 residues. The DNA of the CDR3 is TGTGCCGGATGCTGGACAGGGGGCAGAGATGGCTACACCTTC. Its protein is CAGCWTGGRDGYTF.

The chain links TRBV7-9 to TRBJ2-5, with 9 bases that match TRBD2. Germline CDR1 reads SEHNR; CDR2 reads FQNEAQ (reference sequence). V trimming: 0 bases; J trimming: 4 bases; junction bases outside the gene matches: 3. The CDR3 spans 15 residues. CDR3 sequence: CASSLAVLAGETQYF. The CDR3 nucleotides read TGTGCCAGCAGCTTAGCGGTACTAGCGGGAGAGACCCAGTACTTC.

CDR3 DNA: TGTGCCAGCAGTGAAAAGCGGGGGGGCGCAGATACGCAGTATTTT. Translation gives CASSEKRGGADTQYF. The rearrangement joins TRBV6-4 to TRBJ2-3; the match to TRBD2 covers 10 bases. Looked up from germline, CDR1 is MRHNA and CDR2 is SNTAGT. This CDR3 contains 15 residues. V shed 3 bases, J shed 4 bases, and the junction held 4 bases outside the gene matches.

This chain links TRBV5-8 with TRBJ2-1; the match to TRBD2 covers 14 bases. This CDR3 is built from 14 residues. The V gene's germline CDR1 is SGHTS and CDR2 YDEGEE. J lost 6 bases, V lost 5 bases, and 1 base had no gene match. CDR3: CASRTSGRGNEQFF. CDR3 bases: TGTGCCAGCAGGACTAGCGGGAGGGGCAATGAGCAGTTCTTC.

The V and J genes are TRBV18 and TRBJ2-5; D may be TRBD1 (6 bases). This CDR3 spans 15 amino acids. V dropped 1 base and J dropped 5 bases, with 14 bases sitting between them. Germline loops: CDR1 KGHSH, CDR2 LQKENI. DNA of the CDR3: TGTGCCAGCTCACCACAATCGGTCCAGGGGGAGACCCAGTACTTC. Translating it yields CASSPQSVQGETQYF.

V and J are TRBV9 and TRBJ1-1; 10 bases are a match to TRBD1. J gave up 3 bases and V 4 bases, and 12 bases lay outside the gene matches. The germline V gene encodes CDR1 SGDLS and CDR2 YYNGEE. The CDR3 loop spans 17 amino acids. The CDR3 coding sequence is TGTGCCAGCAGCCTTCCGGGACAGGGGTCCGGGGACACTGAAGCTTTCTTT. It yields the protein CASSLPGQGSGDTEAFF.

The chain recombines TRBV6-4 with TRBJ2-1, with D maybe TRBD2 (6 bases). Per the germline V gene, CDR1 is MRHNA and CDR2 is SNTAGT. The CDR3 is made up of 20 amino acids. Trimming cost V 1 base and J 2 bases, with 24 bases left between them. The CDR3 is CASSDWGWRAGGAPYNEQFF. Written as DNA, the CDR3 is TGTGCCAGCAGTGACTGGGGGTGGAGGGCCGGCGGGGCGCCCTACAATGAGCAGTTCTTC.

This clone occurred a few times. The J gene is TRBJ1-2, the V gene TRBV29-1; maybe TRBD1 (5 bases). V was trimmed by 8 bases and J by 1 base, leaving 20 bases between them. From germline, CDR1 is SQVTM and CDR2 ANQGSEA. This CDR3 has 15 residues. CDR3 sequence: CSTGDGFLGNYGYTF. The CDR3 region has the DNA TGCAGCACGGGGGATGGCTTTCTCGGTAACTATGGCTACACCTTC.

This chain joins TRBV6-1 and TRBJ2-1, with TRBD1 matching 12 bases. V lost 6 bases and J lost 6; bases outside the gene matches: 6. CDR1 and CDR2 (germline): MNHNS, SASEGT. This CDR3 is 15 amino acids long. CDR3 sequence reads: CASREGQGAFNEQFF. CDR3 DNA: TGTGCCAGCAGGGAGGGACAGGGGGCTTTCAATGAGCAGTTCTTC.